These 13 T cell receptor beta chains originate from one sample sequenced in a study of cytomegalovirus exposure and HLA in healthy donors. The PCR used 60 Vbeta and 13 Jbeta primers. The repertoire was sequenced with immunoSEQ multiplex PCR; TCRdb's copy has only in-frame clones and lacks some. The repertoire holds about 120,000 clones, 60% to 80% seen once, with roughly 8% in the top ten. The sequenced material came from PBMCs. These receptors all come from a man aged 18 to 30 in good health and CMV-seropositive.

As DNA, the CDR3 is TGCGCCAGCAGCCGCCGACAGGGGATCTACAATGAGCAGTTCTTC. Residues: CASSRRQGIYNEQFF. V and J are TRBV4-1 and TRBJ2-1, with 8 bases aligning to TRBD1. J was trimmed by 3 bases and V by 4 bases; bases with no gene match: 5. This CDR3 has 15 residues. The germline V gene encodes CDR1 MGHRA and CDR2 YSYEKL.

The chain carries TRBV6-6 and TRBJ2-3; D unclear. This CDR3 spans 13 amino acids. V gave up 4 bases and J gave up 0 bases, with 5 bases separating them. Looked up from germline, CDR1 is MNHNY and CDR2 is SVGAGI (reference sequence). The CDR3 here is CASSLTSTDTQYF. The CDR3 DNA sequence: TGTGCCAGCAGTTTGACTAGCACAGATACGCAGTATTTT.

This chain uses TRBV5-6 with TRBJ2-1; 12 nucleotides line up with TRBD2. Looked up from germline, CDR1 is SGHDT and CDR2 is YYEEEE. The junction had 6 bases not matched to a gene; V was cut back by 4 bases and J by 4 bases. CDR3 length: 16 residues. The CDR3 sequence: CASSQATSGGYNEQFF. The CDR3 region has the DNA TGTGCCAGCAGCCAAGCGACTAGCGGGGGATACAATGAGCAGTTCTTC.

V usage is TRBV7-9 and J usage is TRBJ2-6; the match to TRBD1 covers 9 bases. Germline-derived CDR1 and CDR2 are SEHNR and FQNEAQ (reference sequence). The CDR3 runs to 17 residues. The trim removed 5 bases at V and 3 bases at J, leaving 8 bases unmatched. The CDR3 loop is CASSAGTGYGGANVLTF. The CDR3 region has the DNA TGTGCCAGCAGCGCCGGGACAGGGTATGGTGGGGCCAACGTCCTGACTTTC. The full variable domain, completed using reference TRBV7-9 and TRBJ2-6, is DTGVSQNPRHKITKRGQNVTFRCDPISEHNRLYWYRQTLGQGPEFLTYFQNEAQLEKSRLLSDRFSAERPKGSFSTLEIQRTEQGDSAMYLCASSAGTGYGGANVLTFGAGSRLTVL.

At least ten counts were recorded for this clone. The chain couples TRBV2 to TRBJ2-7; D uncertain. This CDR3 contains 13 residues. V was clipped by 6 bases and J by 6 bases, with 15 bases between them. Germline values: CDR1 SNHLY, CDR2 FYNNEI. The DNA of the CDR3 is TGTGCCAGCAGAAACGATCAAGGCGGCGAGCAGTACGTC. Translation: CASRNDQGGEQYV.

The chain combines TRBV6-5 with TRBJ2-1; D is undetermined. V was pared by 0 bases and J by 6 bases, with 6 bases between. This CDR3 spans 13 amino acids. Germline CDR1 reads MNHEY; CDR2 reads SVGAGI. The CDR3 here is CASSYSTRNEQFF. CDR3 in DNA: TGTGCCAGCAGTTACTCCACGCGCAATGAGCAGTTCTTC.

This clone has more than one count but fewer than ten. This chain links TRBV5-6 with TRBJ1-1; a weak D match, TRBD1 (6 bases). This CDR3 spans 13 amino acids. The germline V and J ends were trimmed by 4 bases and 12 bases, with 19 bases remaining between them. The germline V gene has CDR1 SGHDT and CDR2 YYEEEE. The CDR3 protein is CASSTTPRTEPFF. CDR3 DNA sequence: TGTGCCAGCAGCACCACACCAAGGACAGAGCCTTTCTTT.

The chain joins TRBV13 to TRBJ1-2; 8 bases are a match to TRBD1. The germline V gene encodes CDR1 PRHDT and CDR2 FYEKMQ (reference sequence). The CDR3 consists of 14 residues. V dropped 5 bases and J dropped 5; count of bases not matched to a gene: 7. For the CDR3, the DNA is TGTGCCAGCAGCATCGACAGGGGCCCGTATGGCTACACCTTC. Its protein product is CASSIDRGPYGYTF.

The genes are TRBV6-5 and TRBJ2-3, with D possibly matching TRBD2 (6 bases). Germline CDR1 is MNHEY and CDR2 is SVGAGI. This CDR3 comprises 14 residues. The V gene lost 6 bases and the J gene lost 3 bases, with 13 bases spanning the gap. This chain's CDR3 is CASSFRSGTDTQYF. The DNA for the CDR3 is TGTGCCAGCAGCTTTCGAAGCGGGACAGATACGCAGTATTTT.

This clone appeared a single time. The chain couples TRBV6-5 to TRBJ2-3, with TRBD1 matching over 8 bases. J was trimmed by 3 bases and V by 2 bases; bases with no gene match: 7. The CDR3 has 16 amino acids. Per germline, CDR1 MNHEY and CDR2 SVGAGI. CDR3 DNA sequence: TGTGCCAGCAGTTACGGCAGGGGGCGCGAGACAGATACGCAGTATTTT. As protein: CASSYGRGRETDTQYF.

This chain links TRBV11-2 with TRBJ1-2; D gene uncertain. This CDR3 region has 15 residues. CDR1 and CDR2 (germline): SGHAT, FQNNGV. Trimming took 1 base from V and 4 from J, leaving 13 bases between them. CDR3 DNA: TGTGCCAGCAGCTTAGTCGATGGGAGGGCCTATGGCTACACCTTC. This gives the protein CASSLVDGRAYGYTF.

The CDR3 sequence: CASSQDRQGSWYEQYF. DNA of the CDR3: TGTGCCAGCAGCCAAGATCGGCAGGGAAGTTGGTACGAGCAGTACTTC. The V call is TRBV4-2, the J call TRBJ2-7; weak D call: TRBD1 (5 bases). CDR1 LGHNA and CDR2 YNFKEQ come from the germline V gene. V lost 0 bases and J 4 bases, leaving 16 bases between the germline ends. The CDR3 contains 16 residues.

The chain carries TRBV10-3 and TRBJ1-5, with D tentatively TRBD1 (6 bases). Germline assignment: CDR1 ENHRY and CDR2 SYGVKD. The CDR3 consists of 15 residues. V dropped 5 bases and J dropped 2 bases, with 13 bases sitting between them. CDR3 DNA sequence: TGTGCCATCAGTACACAGGGTAAGGGCAATCAGCCCCAGCATTTT. Translation gives CAISTQGKGNQPQHF.